This T cell receptor (beta chain) was documented in a study of blood T cell repertoires in COVID-19. Across the whole study: There were acute and convalescent COVID-19 samples, and they came from the United States, Italy and Spain. T cells, B-cell-depleted T cells, or PBMCs supplied cDNA or gDNA.

This CDR3 spans 14 amino acids. Germline-derived CDR1 and CDR2 are SGHRS and YFSETQ. V was cut by 6 bases and J by 7 bases, with 14 bases left in between. Original data processing: Reference gene primers were amplified, and this amplification served to estimate nucleated cell counts. TCRdb's table, derived via immunoSEQ multiplex PCR, lists solely in-frame clones and lacks some. V, J and clone size are those of that table, while D and trimming were read from the DNA. Of approximately 99,000 clones detected, 84% appear once; the ten largest clones hold 2%. The sequencing input was peripheral blood. This sequence joins TRBV5-1 and TRBJ1-6; no reliable D call. This TCR was recovered from a man aged 65-85 years with active or convalescent COVID-19. The CDR3 spells CASKPGGGNSPLHF. The CDR3 DNA reads as TGCGCCAGCAAACCGGGAGGTGGGAATTCACCCCTCCACTTT.